Sequencing of this TCR beta chain was carried out in a study of shared clonotypes between healthy human individuals. Study in general: Donors had three CD4 naive, three CD4 memory, two CD8 naive and one CD8 memory plate apiece.

The CDR3 extends over 14 amino acids. V was pared by 6 bases and J by 2 bases, with 7 bases of the junction left unmatched. Per germline, CDR1 MDHEN and CDR2 SYDVKM. Original methodology: ImmunoSEQ supplied junction-only sequences lacking quality scores, so filtering was different. Clones were read by immunoSEQ multiplex PCR, and TCRdb kept only the in-frame ones, dropping some. The DNA was the basis for D and trimming; V, J and clone size are from that table. Of millions of clones detected, 95% appear once; the ten largest clones hold 0.13%. CD45RA-negative memory and CD45RA+ naive subsets were split from the CD4+ cells.

The sequenced material came from naive CD4+ T cells sorted from blood. Described subset: CD45RA+ positively selected. The receptor's source is a man younger than 30 in good health. The chain combines TRBV28 with TRBJ2-7; 7 bases line up with TRBD1. CDR3 sequence (DNA): TGTGCCAGCAGCGGGACAGCCCTTCCCTACGAGCAGTACTTC. It encodes CASSGTALPYEQYF.